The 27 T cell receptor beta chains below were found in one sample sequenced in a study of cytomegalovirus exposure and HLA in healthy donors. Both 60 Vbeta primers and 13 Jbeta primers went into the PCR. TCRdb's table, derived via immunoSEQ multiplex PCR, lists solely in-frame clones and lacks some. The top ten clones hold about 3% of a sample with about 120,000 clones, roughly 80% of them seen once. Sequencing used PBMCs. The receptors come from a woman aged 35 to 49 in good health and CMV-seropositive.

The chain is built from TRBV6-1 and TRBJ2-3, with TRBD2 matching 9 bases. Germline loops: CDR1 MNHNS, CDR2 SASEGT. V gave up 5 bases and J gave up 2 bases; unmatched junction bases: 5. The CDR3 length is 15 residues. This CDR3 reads CASSWTSENTDTQYF. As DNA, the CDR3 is TGTGCCAGCAGTTGGACTAGCGAGAACACAGATACGCAGTATTTT.

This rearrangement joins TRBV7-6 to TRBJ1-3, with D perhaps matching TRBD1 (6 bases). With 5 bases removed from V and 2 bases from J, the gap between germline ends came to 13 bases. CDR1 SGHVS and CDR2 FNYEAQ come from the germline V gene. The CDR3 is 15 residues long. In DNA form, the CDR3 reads TGTGCCAGCAGCCTACAGGGTTCCGCTGGAAACACCATATATTTT. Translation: CASSLQGSAGNTIYF.

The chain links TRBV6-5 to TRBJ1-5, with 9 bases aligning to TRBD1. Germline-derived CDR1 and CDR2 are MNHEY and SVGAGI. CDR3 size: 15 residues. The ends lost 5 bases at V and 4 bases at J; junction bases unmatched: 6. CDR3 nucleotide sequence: TGTGCCAGCAGTAATACAGGGGGCCAAAATCAGCCCCAGCATTTT. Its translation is CASSNTGGQNQPQHF.

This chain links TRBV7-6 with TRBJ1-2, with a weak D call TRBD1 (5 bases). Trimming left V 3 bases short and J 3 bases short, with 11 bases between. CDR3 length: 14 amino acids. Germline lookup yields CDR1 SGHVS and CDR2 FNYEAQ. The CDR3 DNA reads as TGTGCCAGCAGCTTGGTAGGGGTTGACTATGGCTACACCTTC. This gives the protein CASSLVGVDYGYTF.

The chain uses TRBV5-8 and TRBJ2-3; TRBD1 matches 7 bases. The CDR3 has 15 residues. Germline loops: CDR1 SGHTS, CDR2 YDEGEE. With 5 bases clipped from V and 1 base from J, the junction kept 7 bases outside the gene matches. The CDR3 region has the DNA TGTGCCAGCAGAGCTACAGGGGCCCGCACAGATACGCAGTATTTT. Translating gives CASRATGARTDTQYF.

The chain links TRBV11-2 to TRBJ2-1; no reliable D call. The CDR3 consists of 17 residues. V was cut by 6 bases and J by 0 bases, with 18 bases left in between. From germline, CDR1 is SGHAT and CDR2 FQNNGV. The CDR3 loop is CASRLRSAPLSYNEQFF. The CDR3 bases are TGTGCCAGCAGACTACGAAGCGCTCCCCTCTCCTACAATGAGCAGTTCTTC.

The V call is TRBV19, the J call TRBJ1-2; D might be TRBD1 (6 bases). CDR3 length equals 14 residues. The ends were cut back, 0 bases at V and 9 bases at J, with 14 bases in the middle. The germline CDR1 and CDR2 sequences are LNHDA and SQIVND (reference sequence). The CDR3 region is CASSIDSGGQSYTF. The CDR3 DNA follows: TGTGCCAGTAGTATAGATTCCGGGGGGCAGAGCTACACCTTC.

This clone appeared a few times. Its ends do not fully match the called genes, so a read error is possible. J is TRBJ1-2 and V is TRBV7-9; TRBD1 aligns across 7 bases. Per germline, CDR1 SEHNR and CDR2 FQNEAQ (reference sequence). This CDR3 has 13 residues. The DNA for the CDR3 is TGTTCCAGCAGCTTAGGTAGGGGGCATGGCTACACCTTC. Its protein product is CSSSLGRGHGYTF.

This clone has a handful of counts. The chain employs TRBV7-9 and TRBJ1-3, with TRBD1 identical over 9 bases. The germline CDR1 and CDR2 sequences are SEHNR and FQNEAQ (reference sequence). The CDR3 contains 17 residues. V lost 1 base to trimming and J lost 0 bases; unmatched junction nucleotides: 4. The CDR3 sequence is CASSLEMGQGSGNTIYF. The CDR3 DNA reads TGTGCCAGCAGCTTAGAAATGGGACAGGGCTCTGGAAACACCATATATTTT.

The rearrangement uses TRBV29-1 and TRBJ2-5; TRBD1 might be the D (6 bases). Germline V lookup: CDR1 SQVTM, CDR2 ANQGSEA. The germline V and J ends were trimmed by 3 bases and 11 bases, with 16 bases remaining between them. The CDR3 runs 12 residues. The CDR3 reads CSVEMGAGEQYF. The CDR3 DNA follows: TGCAGCGTTGAGATGGGGGCCGGAGAGCAGTACTTC. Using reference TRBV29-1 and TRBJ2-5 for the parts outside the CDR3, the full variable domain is SAVISQKPSRDICQRGTSLTIQCQVDSQVTMMFWYRQQPGQSLTLIATANQGSEATYESGFVIDKFPISRPNLTFSTLTVSNMSPEDSSIYLCSVEMGAGEQYFGPGTRLLVL.

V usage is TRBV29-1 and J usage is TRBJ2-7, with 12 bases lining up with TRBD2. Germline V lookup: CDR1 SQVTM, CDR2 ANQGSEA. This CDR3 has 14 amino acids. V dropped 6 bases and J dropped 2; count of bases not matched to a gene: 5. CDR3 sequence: CSVRLAGVPYEQYF. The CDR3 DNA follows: TGCAGCGTACGACTAGCGGGGGTCCCCTACGAGCAGTACTTC.

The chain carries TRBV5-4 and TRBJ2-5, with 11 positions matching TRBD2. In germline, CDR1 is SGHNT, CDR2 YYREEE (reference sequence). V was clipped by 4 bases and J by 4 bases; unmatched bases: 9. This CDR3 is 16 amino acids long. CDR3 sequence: CASSPWLAGGVETQYF. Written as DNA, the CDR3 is TGTGCCAGCAGCCCTTGGCTAGCGGGAGGTGTAGAGACCCAGTACTTC.

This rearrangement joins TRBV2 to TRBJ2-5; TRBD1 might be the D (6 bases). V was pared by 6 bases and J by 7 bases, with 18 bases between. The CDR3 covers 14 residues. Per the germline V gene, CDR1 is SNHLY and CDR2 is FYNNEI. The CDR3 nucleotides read TGTGCCAGCAGAGCCCAGACAGGTACCTGGACCCAGTACTTC. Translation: CASRAQTGTWTQYF.

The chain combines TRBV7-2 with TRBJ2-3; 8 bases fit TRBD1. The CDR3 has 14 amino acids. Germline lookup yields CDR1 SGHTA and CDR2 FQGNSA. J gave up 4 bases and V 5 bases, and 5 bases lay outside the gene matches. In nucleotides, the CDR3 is TGTGCCAGCAGCCCCCAGGGGGCGTCAGATACGCAGTATTTT. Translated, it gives CASSPQGASDTQYF.

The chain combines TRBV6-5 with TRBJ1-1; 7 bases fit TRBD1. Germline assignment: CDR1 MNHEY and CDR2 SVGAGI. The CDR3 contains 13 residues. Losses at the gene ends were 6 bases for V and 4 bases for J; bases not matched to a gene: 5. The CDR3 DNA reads TGTGCCAGCAGAATACAGGGGACCACTGAAGCTTTCTTT. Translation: CASRIQGTTEAFF.

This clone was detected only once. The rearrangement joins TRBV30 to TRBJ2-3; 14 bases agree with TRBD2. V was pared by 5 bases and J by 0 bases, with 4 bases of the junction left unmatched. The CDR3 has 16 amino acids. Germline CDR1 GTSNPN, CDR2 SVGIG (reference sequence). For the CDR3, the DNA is TGTGCCTGGGGACTAGCGGGAGGCGCTAGCACAGATACGCAGTATTTT. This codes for CAWGLAGGASTDTQYF.

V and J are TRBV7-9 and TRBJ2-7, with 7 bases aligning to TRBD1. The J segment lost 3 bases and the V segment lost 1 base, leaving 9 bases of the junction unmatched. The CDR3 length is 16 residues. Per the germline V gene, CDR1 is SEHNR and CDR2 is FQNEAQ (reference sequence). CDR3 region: CASSLGSSGGSYEQYF. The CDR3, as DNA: TGTGCCAGCAGCTTAGGGAGTTCAGGGGGAAGCTACGAGCAGTACTTC.

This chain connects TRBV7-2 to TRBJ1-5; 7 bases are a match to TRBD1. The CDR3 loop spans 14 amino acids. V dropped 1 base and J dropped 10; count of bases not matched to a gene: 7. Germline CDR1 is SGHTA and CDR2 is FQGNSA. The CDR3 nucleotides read TGTGCCAGCAGCTTAGTGACAGGGAGTAGTCCCCAGCATTTT. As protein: CASSLVTGSSPQHF.

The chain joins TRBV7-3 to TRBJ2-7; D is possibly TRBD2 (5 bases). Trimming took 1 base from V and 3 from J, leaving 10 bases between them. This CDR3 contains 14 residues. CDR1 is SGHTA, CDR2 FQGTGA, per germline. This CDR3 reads CASSLNAGNYEQYF. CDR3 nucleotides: TGTGCCAGCAGCTTAAATGCGGGCAACTACGAGCAGTACTTC.

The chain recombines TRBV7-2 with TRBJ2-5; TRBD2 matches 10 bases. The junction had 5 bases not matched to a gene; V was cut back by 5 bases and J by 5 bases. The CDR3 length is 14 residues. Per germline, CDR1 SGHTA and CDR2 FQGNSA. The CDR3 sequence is CASSQGLAVETQYF. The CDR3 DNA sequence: TGTGCCAGCAGCCAAGGACTAGCGGTGGAGACCCAGTACTTC.

DNA for the CDR3: TGTGCCAGCAGCTTGGCGCTGGGGCGAAGTTCTAACACTGAAGCTTTCTTT. It translates to CASSLALGRSSNTEAFF. V gene TRBV5-4 combines with J gene TRBJ1-1, with D maybe TRBD1 (5 bases). CDR1 is SGHNT and CDR2 is YYREEE in the germline V gene (reference sequence). This CDR3 has 17 amino acids. Trimming removed 0 bases from V and 2 bases from J, with 17 bases in between.

In nucleotides, the CDR3 is TGTGCCAGCAGGGCACAGGGGAAAAACTATGGCTACACCTTC. Amino acids: CASRAQGKNYGYTF. This chain links TRBV28 with TRBJ1-2; 7 nucleotides match TRBD1. The V segment lost 6 bases and the J segment 2 bases; nucleotides outside the gene matches: 6. Germline lookup yields CDR1 MDHEN and CDR2 SYDVKM. CDR3 length equals 14 residues.

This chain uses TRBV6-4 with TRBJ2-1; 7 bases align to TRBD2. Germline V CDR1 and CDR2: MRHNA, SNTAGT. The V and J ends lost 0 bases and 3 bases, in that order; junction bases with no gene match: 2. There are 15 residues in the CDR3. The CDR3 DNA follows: TGTGCCAGCAGTGACTCGTTAGCGGGCTACAATGAGCAGTTCTTC. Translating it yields CASSDSLAGYNEQFF.

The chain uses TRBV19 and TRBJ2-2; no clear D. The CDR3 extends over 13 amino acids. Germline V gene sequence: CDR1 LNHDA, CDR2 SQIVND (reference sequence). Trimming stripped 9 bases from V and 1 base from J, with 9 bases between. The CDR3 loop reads CASQRLNTGELFF. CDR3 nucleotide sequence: TGTGCCAGCCAACGACTGAACACCGGGGAGCTGTTTTTT. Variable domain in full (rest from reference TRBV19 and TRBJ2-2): DGGITQSPKYLFRKEGQNVTLSCEQNLNHDAMYWYRQDPGQGLRLIYYSQIVNDFQKGDIAEGYSVSREKKESFPLTVTSAQKNPTAFYLCASQRLNTGELFFGEGSRLTVL.

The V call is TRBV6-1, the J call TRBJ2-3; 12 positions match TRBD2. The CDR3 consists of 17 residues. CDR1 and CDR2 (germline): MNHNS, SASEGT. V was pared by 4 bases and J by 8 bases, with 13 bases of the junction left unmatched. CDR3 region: CASSGSTSGGPQGTQYF. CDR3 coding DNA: TGTGCCAGCAGTGGCTCGACTAGCGGGGGACCCCAGGGTACGCAGTATTTT.

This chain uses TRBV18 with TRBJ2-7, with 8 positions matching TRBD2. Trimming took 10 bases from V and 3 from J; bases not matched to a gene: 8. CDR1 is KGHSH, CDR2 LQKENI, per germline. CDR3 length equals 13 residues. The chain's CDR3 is CATSGTRVYEQYF. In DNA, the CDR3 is TGTGCCACCTCCGGGACTAGAGTCTACGAGCAGTACTTC.

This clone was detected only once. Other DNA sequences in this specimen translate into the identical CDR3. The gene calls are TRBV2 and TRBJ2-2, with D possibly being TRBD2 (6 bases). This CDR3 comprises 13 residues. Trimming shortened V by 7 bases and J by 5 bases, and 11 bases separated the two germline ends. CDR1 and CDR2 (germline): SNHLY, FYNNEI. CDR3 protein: CASTGLRTGELFF. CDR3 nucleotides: TGTGCCAGCACGGGACTGCGGACCGGGGAGCTGTTTTTT.